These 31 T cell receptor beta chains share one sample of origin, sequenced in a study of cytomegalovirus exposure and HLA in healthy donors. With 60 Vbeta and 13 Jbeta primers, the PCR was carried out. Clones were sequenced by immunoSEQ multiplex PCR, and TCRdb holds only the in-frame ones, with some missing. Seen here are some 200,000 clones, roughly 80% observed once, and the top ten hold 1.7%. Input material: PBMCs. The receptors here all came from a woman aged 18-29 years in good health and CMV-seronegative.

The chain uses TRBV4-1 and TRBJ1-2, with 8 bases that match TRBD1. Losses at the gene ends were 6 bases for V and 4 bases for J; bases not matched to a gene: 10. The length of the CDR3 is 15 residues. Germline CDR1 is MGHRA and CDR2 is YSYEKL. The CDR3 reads CASSPGQERSYGYTF. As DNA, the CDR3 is TGCGCCAGCAGTCCGGGACAGGAGAGAAGCTATGGCTACACCTTC.

The CDR3 sequence is CASTVLGGAGEQYF. The CDR3, as DNA: TGTGCCAGCACCGTCCTGGGGGGGGCCGGCGAGCAGTACTTC. The chain employs TRBV28 and TRBJ2-7; tentatively, D is TRBD2 (7 bases). Germline-derived CDR1 and CDR2 are MDHEN and SYDVKM. The V end was cut by 7 bases, the J end by 6 bases, with 19 bases between. CDR3 length: 14 amino acids.

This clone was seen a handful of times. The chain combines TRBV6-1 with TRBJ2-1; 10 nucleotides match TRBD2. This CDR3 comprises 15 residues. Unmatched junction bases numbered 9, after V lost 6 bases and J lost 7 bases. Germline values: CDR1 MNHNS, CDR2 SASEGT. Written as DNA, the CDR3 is TGTGCCAGCAGCTTCCTAGCGGGAGATAGGAATGAGCAGTTCTTC. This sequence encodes CASSFLAGDRNEQFF.

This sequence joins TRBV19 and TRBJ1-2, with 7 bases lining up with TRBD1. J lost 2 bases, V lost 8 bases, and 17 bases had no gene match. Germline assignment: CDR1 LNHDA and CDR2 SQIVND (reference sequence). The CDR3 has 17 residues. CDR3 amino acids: CASQYQGGGGVNYGYTF. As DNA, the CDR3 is TGTGCCAGTCAGTATCAAGGGGGCGGTGGGGTAAACTATGGCTACACCTTC.

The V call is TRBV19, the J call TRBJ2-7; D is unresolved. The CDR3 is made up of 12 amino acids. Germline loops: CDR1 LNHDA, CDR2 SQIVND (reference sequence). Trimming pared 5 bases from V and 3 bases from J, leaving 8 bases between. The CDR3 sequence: CASSPRNYEQYF. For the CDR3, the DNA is TGTGCCAGTAGTCCGAGGAACTACGAGCAGTACTTC. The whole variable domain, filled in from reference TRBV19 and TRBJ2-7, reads DGGITQSPKYLFRKEGQNVTLSCEQNLNHDAMYWYRQDPGQGLRLIYYSQIVNDFQKGDIAEGYSVSREKKESFPLTVTSAQKNPTAFYLCASSPRNYEQYFGPGTRLTVT.

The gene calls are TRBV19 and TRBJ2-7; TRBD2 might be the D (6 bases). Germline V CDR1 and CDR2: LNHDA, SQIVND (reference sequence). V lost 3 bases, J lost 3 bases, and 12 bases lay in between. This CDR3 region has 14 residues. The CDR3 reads CASSIYQGLYEQYF. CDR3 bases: TGTGCCAGTAGTATTTATCAGGGACTCTACGAGCAGTACTTC.

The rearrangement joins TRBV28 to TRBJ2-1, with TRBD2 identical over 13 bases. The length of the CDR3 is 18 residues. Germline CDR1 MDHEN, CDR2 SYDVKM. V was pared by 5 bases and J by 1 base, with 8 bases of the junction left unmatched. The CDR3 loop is CASSHDGTSGTSYNEQFF. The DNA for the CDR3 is TGTGCCAGCAGTCACGACGGGACTAGCGGGACTTCCTACAATGAGCAGTTCTTC.

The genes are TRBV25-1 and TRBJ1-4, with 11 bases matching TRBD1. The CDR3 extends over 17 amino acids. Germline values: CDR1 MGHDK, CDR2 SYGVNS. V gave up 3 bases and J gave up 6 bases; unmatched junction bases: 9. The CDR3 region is CASSDGQGAWVYEKLFF. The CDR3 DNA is TGTGCCAGCAGTGACGGACAGGGGGCGTGGGTGTATGAAAAACTGTTTTTT.

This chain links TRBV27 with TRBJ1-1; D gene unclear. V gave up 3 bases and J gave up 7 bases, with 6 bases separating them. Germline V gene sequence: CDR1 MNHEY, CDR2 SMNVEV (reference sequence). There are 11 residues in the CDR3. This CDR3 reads CASSFSGEAFF. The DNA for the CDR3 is TGTGCCAGCAGTTTTAGTGGTGAAGCTTTCTTT.

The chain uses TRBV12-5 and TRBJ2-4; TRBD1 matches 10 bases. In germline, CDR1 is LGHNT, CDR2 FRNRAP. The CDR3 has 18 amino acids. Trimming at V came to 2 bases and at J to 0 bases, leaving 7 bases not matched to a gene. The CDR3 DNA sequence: TGTGCTAGTGGTTTGTCCCGGGACAGGGGACTAGCCAAAAACATTCAGTACTTC. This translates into CASGLSRDRGLAKNIQYF.

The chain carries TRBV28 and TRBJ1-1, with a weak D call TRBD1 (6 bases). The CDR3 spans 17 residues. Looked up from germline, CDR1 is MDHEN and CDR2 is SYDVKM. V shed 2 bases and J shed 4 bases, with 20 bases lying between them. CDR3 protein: CASSLETGWGITTEAFF. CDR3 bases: TGTGCCAGCAGTTTAGAAACAGGGTGGGGAATTACCACTGAAGCTTTCTTT. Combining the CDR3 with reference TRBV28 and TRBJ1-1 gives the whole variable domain DVKVTQSSRYLVKRTGEKVFLECVQDMDHENMFWYRQDPGLGLRLIYFSYDVKMKEKGDIPEGYSVSREKKERFSLILESASTNQTSMYLCASSLETGWGITTEAFFGQGTRLTVV.

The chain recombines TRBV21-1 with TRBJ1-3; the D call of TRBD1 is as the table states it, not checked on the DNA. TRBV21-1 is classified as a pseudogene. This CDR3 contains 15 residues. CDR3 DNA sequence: TGTGCCAGCAGCAGCCGGGACAGGGGACGAAACACCATATATTTT. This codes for CASSSRDRGRNTIYF.

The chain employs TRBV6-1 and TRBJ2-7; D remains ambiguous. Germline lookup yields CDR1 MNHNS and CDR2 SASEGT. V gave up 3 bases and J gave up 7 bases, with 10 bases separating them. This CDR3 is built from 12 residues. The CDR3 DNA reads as TGTGCCAGCAGTGACGGTCGTTATGAGCAGTACTTC. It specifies CASSDGRYEQYF.

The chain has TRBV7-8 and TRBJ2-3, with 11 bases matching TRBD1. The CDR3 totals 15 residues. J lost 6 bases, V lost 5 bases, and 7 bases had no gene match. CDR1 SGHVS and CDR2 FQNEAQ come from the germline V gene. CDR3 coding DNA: TGTGCCAGCAGCCCCAGGACAGGGGGCGCGGATACGCAGTATTTT. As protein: CASSPRTGGADTQYF.

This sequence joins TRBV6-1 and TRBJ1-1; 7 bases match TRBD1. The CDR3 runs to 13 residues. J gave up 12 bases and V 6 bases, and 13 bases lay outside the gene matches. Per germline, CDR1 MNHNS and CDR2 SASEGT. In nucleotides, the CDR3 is TGTGCCAGCAGCAATACTTACAGGGGTATAACTTTCTTT. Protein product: CASSNTYRGITFF.

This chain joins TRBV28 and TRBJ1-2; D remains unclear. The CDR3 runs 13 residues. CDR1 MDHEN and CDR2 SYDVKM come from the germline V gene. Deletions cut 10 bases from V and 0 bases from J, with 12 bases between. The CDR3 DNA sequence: TGTGCCACCGTTGGCAGATCTAACTATGGCTACACCTTC. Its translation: CATVGRSNYGYTF.

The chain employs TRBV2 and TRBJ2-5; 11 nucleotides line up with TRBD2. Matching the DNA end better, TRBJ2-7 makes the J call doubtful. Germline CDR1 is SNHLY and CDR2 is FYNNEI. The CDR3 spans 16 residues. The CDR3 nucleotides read TGTGCCAGCAGTGAGGGGGGGGGACTAGCGGTTTACGAGCAGTACTTC. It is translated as CASSEGGGLAVYEQYF.

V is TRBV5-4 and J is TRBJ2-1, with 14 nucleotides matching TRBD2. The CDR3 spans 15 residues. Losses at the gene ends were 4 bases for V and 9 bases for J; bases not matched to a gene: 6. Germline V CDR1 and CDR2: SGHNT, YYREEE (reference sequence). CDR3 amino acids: CASSPGTSGSSEQFF. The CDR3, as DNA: TGTGCCAGCAGCCCCGGGACTAGCGGGAGTAGTGAGCAGTTCTTC.

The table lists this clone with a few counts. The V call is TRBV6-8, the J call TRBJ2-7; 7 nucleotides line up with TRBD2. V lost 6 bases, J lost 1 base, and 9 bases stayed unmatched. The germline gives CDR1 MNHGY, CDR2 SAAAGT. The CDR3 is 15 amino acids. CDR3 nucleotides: TGTGCCAGCAGGGGGCCGGGAGGACAATCCTACGAGCAGTACGTC. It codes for CASRGPGGQSYEQYV.

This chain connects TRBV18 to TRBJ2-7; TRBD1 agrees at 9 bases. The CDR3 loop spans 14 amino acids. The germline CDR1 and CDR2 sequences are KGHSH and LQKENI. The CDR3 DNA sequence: TGTGCCAGCTCATCTGGGACAGGGTCCTATGAGCAGTACGTC. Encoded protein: CASSSGTGSYEQYV.

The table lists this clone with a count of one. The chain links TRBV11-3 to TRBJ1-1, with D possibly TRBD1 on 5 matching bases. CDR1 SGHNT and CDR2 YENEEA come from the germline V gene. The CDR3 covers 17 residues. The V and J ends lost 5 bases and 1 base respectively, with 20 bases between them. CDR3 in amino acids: CASSDRGGDPPNTEAFF. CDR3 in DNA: TGTGCCAGCAGCGATAGGGGAGGGGACCCACCGAACACTGAAGCTTTCTTT.

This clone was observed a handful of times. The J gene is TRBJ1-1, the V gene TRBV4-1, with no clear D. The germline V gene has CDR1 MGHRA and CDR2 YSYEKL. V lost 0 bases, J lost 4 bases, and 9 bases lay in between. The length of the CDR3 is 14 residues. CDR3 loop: CASSQEEGSTEAFF. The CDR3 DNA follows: TGCGCCAGCAGCCAAGAGGAAGGGAGCACTGAAGCTTTCTTT.

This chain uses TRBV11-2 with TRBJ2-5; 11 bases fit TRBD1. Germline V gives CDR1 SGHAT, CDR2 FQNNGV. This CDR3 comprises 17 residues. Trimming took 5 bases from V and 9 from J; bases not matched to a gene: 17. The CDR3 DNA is TGTGCCAGCAGCCCGCATCTCCGGGACAGGGGGGATTGGGCCCAGTACTTC. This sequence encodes CASSPHLRDRGDWAQYF.

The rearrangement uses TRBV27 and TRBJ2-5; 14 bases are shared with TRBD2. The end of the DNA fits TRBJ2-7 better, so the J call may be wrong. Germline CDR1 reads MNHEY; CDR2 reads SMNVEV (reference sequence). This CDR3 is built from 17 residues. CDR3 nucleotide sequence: TGTGCCAGCAGTTCCGGCCCGACTAGCGGGAGGGCCTACGAGCAGTACTTC. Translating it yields CASSSGPTSGRAYEQYF.

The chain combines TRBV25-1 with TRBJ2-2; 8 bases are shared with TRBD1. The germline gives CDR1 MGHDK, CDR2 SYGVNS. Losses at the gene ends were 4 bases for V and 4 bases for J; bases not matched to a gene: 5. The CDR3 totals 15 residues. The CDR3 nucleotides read TGTGCCAGCAGTGCAGGGGGCGGTGGCACCGGGGAGCTGTTTTTT. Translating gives CASSAGGGGTGELFF.

CDR3 in DNA: TGTGCCAGCAGTTACTCGAGAGCAAGGCGGTTCACTGAAGCTTTCTTT. This sequence encodes CASSYSRARRFTEAFF. The V call is TRBV6-5, the J call TRBJ1-1; no clear D. CDR3 length: 16 amino acids. Trimming took 0 bases from V and 4 from J, leaving 15 bases between them. Germline V gives CDR1 MNHEY, CDR2 SVGAGI.

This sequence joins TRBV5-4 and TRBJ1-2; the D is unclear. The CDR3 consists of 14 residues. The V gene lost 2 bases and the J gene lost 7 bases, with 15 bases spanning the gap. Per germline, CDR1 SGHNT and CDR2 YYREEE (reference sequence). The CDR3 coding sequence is TGTGCCAGCAGCTTCGCCGCCAGGTTAGGTGGCTACACCTTC. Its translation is CASSFAARLGGYTF.

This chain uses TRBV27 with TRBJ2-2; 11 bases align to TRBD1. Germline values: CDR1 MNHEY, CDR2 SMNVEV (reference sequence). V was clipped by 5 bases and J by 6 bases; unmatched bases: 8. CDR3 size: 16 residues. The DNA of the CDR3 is TGTGCCAGCAGTCCCGCCCTGGGACAGGGGGCCGGGGAGCTGTTTTTT. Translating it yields CASSPALGQGAGELFF.

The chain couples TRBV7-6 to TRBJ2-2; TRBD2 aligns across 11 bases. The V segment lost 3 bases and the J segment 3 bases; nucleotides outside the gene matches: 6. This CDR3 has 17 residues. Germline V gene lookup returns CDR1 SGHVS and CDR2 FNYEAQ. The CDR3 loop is CASSLTLAGVDTGELFF. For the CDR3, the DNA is TGTGCCAGCAGCTTGACACTAGCGGGAGTGGACACCGGGGAGCTGTTTTTT.

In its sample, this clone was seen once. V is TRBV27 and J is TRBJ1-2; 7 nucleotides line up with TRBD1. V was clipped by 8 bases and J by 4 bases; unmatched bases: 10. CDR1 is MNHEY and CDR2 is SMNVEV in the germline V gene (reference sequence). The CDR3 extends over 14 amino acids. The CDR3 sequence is CASGVSGTVYGYTF. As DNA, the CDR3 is TGTGCCAGCGGTGTTAGTGGGACAGTCTATGGCTACACCTTC.

CDR3 loop: CASSPLATEQFF. For the CDR3, the DNA is TGTGCCAGCAGCCCGCTAGCGACTGAGCAGTTCTTC. J is TRBJ2-1 and V is TRBV14, with D possibly matching TRBD2 (6 bases). The CDR3 totals 12 residues. V shed 4 bases and J shed 9 bases, with 10 bases lying between them. In germline, CDR1 is SGHDN, CDR2 FVKESK.